This T cell receptor (beta chain) appears in the sequencing data of a study of PD-1 blockade in classical Hodgkin lymphoma. Described time point: cycle 4 day 1 (C4D1), after 6 weeks of nivolumab. Every patient had relapsed following autologous stem cell transplantation, and cohorts differed in brentuximab vedotin exposure. Magnetic depletion of non-target cells from thawed PBMCs yielded purified CD8+ T cells. V shed 4 bases, J shed 6 bases, and the junction held 11 bases outside the gene matches. CDR1 is MDHEN and CDR2 is SYDVKM in the germline V gene. The CDR3 consists of 15 residues. Only in-frame clones appear in the TCRdb table, and some are missing; sequencing was by immunoSEQ multiplex PCR. The sample lists about 20,000 clones, 84% occurring once.

This material consisted of CD8+ T cells from blood, taken before the fourth cycle of nivolumab. The chain joins TRBV28 to TRBJ1-1; TRBD1 agrees at 7 bases. The sequence came from a human donor with classical Hodgkin lymphoma. CDR3 nucleotide sequence: TGTGCCAGCAGTTCCCACAGGGGAGGCGACGCTGAAGCTTTCTTT. Its translation: CASSSHRGGDAEAFF.